What follows are 30 T cell receptor beta chains derived from one specimen sequenced in a study of T-cell reconstitution after alpha-beta-depleted transplantation in children. Construction of the TCRbeta library involved unique molecular identifiers. TCRdb recomputed calls from the PCR reads with MiXCR, one row per CDR3 protein. Of over 90,000 distinct CDR3 sequences in the sample, about 6.8% were seen once. The starting material was PBMCs, obtained before TCRalphabeta/CD19-depleted stem cell transplant. Every receptor here comes from a boy younger than 10 with acute lymphoblastic leukemia, due to receive a stem cell transplant.

The rearrangement links TRBV6-1 to TRBJ1-1, with TRBD1 as a possible D gene (6 bases). Trimming took 6 bases from V and 3 from J, leaving 17 bases between them. Germline V gene data show CDR1 as MNHNS and CDR2 as SASEGT. The CDR3 totals 15 residues. The CDR3 region is CASSRLGGQYTEAFF. CDR3 in DNA: TGTGCCAGCAGCCGCTTAGGGGGGCAGTACACTGAAGCTTTCTTT.

This clonotype has ten or more counts. The chain carries TRBV12-3 or TRBV12-4 and TRBJ2-2; TRBD1 agrees at 8 bases. The V and J ends lost 4 bases and 2 bases, in that order; junction bases with no gene match: 3. The CDR3 contains 15 residues. The CDR3 sequence is CASSSRGLNTGELFF. Written as DNA, the CDR3 is TGTGCCAGCAGTTCCAGGGGGCTTAACACCGGGGAGCTGTTTTTT.

A remark on this clonotype: A much larger clone lies a single base off, so this may be a read error. This sequence joins TRBV6-1 and TRBJ2-7; D not resolved. Trimming took 0 bases from V and 1 from J, leaving 10 bases between them. This CDR3 comprises 15 residues. Germline CDR1 MNHNS, CDR2 SASEGT. The CDR3 region is CASSEADGFSYEQYF. Here the CDR3 DNA reads TGTGCCAGCAGTGAAGCCGACGGTTTTTCCTACGAGCAGTACTTC.

This clonotype was counted between two and nine times. CDR3 nucleotide sequence: TGCGCCAGCAGTCCACTACCCTTTTCACTTCAGGTCTCCTACGAGCAGTACTTC. Translated: CASSPLPFSLQVSYEQYF. The rearrangement links TRBV5-1 to TRBJ2-7; D uncertain. The germline V gene encodes CDR1 SGHRS and CDR2 YFSETQ. The CDR3 has 18 amino acids. Between the trimmed V and J ends, which lost 5 bases and 0 bases, there was a span of 24 bases.

Remarks on this clonotype: This likely comes from a read error, as the CDR3 has no conserved phenylalanine or tryptophan at its end. Because the CDR3's place on the DNA is in doubt, the DNA is left out and the CDR3 is given as listed by TCRdb. The chain recombines TRBV4-1 with TRBJ2-7. Germline CDR1 MGHRA, CDR2 YSYEKL. The CDR3 has 13 amino acids, counting both end residues. The CDR3 region is CASSQDLSARTDD.

The sample holds a few counts of this clonotype. The chain is built from TRBV18 and TRBJ2-5, with 8 bases identical to TRBD2. From germline, CDR1 is KGHSH and CDR2 LQKENI. The length of the CDR3 is 16 residues. The V segment lost 2 bases and the J segment 3 bases; nucleotides outside the gene matches: 8. This chain's CDR3 is CASSPYRGLAEETQYF. The CDR3 DNA reads TGTGCCAGCTCACCATATCGAGGACTAGCCGAAGAGACCCAGTACTTC.

This chain links TRBV11-1 with TRBJ2-1; D gene ambiguous. The CDR3 consists of 13 residues. Germline V lookup: CDR1 SGHAT, CDR2 FQDESV (reference sequence). The V gene lost 5 bases and the J gene lost 5 bases, with 10 bases spanning the gap. The CDR3 is CASSPEFDNEQFF. CDR3 bases: TGTGCCAGCAGCCCCGAGTTCGACAATGAGCAGTTCTTC.

The table lists this clonotype with many counts. The rearrangement joins TRBV6-1 to TRBJ2-3; 8 bases fit TRBD2. The CDR3 totals 17 residues. V dropped 2 bases and J dropped 6; count of bases not matched to a gene: 13. Germline assignment: CDR1 MNHNS and CDR2 SASEGT. As DNA, the CDR3 is TGTGCCAGCAGTGAAACTTGGACGGGGGGGCCGACGGATACGCAGTATTTT. Its protein product is CASSETWTGGPTDTQYF.

This clonotype was seen repeatedly, ten times or more. The chain joins TRBV28 to TRBJ2-7, with TRBD2 as a possible D gene (6 bases). The V and J ends lost 6 bases and 2 bases respectively, with 14 bases between them. There are 14 residues in the CDR3. Per the germline V gene, CDR1 is MDHEN and CDR2 is SYDVKM. The CDR3 loop is CASSVRGNPYEQYF. CDR3 in DNA: TGTGCCAGCAGCGTCCGGGGGAACCCCTACGAGCAGTACTTC.

This clonotype was observed a few times. The rearrangement links TRBV5-1 to TRBJ2-1, with a tentative D call TRBD2 (6 bases). Trimming shortened V by 5 bases and J by 2 bases, and 14 bases separated the two germline ends. The CDR3 has 15 residues. Germline CDR1 SGHRS, CDR2 YFSETQ. CDR3 region: CASSSGTVTYNEQFF. The CDR3 DNA sequence: TGCGCCAGCAGTTCCGGGACTGTGACCTACAATGAGCAGTTCTTC.

The table lists this clonotype with a few counts. This chain uses TRBV19 with TRBJ1-2; 8 bases fit TRBD1. Germline CDR1 is LNHDA and CDR2 is SQIVND (reference sequence). The CDR3 totals 13 residues. V was pared by 5 bases and J by 8 bases, with 7 bases of the junction left unmatched. The chain's CDR3 is CASSSRRGRGYTF. As DNA, the CDR3 is TGTGCCAGTAGTTCTCGCAGGGGGCGAGGCTACACCTTC.

There are many counts of this clonotype. CDR3 nucleotide sequence: TGTGCCAGCAGTTTAAGCCACTCCGATTACGAGCAGTACTTC. This codes for CASSLSHSDYEQYF. This sequence joins TRBV12-3 or TRBV12-4 and TRBJ2-7; D gene unclear. The CDR3 extends over 14 amino acids. V was cut by 2 bases and J by 4 bases, with 12 bases left in between.

The V call is TRBV25-1, the J call TRBJ2-5; 10 nucleotides match TRBD2. Germline CDR1 is MGHDK and CDR2 is SYGVNS. The trim removed 0 bases at V and 5 bases at J, leaving 6 bases unmatched. The CDR3 has 16 residues. The CDR3 reads CASSEYGTSVGETQYF. DNA for the CDR3: TGTGCCAGCAGTGAATATGGGACTAGCGTTGGGGAGACCCAGTACTTC.

This clonotype was picked up a small number of times. The chain carries TRBV5-1 and TRBJ2-7; 8 bases line up with TRBD1. The CDR3 runs 13 residues. The V and J ends lost 6 bases and 0 bases, in that order; junction bases with no gene match: 2. Germline V gene sequence: CDR1 SGHRS, CDR2 YFSETQ. CDR3 DNA: TGCGCCAGCACGACAGGGGACTCCTACGAGCAGTACTTC. Protein product: CASTTGDSYEQYF.

This clonotype came up once. The chain links TRBV20-1 to TRBJ1-5, with a possible D match to TRBD1 (5 bases). The V gene lost 6 bases and the J gene lost 6 bases, with 15 bases spanning the gap. Germline CDR1 is DFQATT and CDR2 is SNEGSKA (reference sequence). The CDR3 consists of 13 residues. In nucleotides, the CDR3 is TGCAGTGCCAGCGGCGGGGGAGTTCAGCCCCAGCATTTT. Translated, it gives CSASGGGVQPQHF.

This clonotype was counted between two and nine times. This chain joins TRBV13 and TRBJ2-7; 7 nucleotides line up with TRBD1. Germline V CDR1 and CDR2: PRHDT, FYEKMQ (reference sequence). The V and J ends lost 3 bases and 2 bases, in that order; junction bases with no gene match: 4. CDR3 length equals 14 residues. The CDR3 DNA is TGTGCCAGCAGCTTTGGGACAGTCGCCTACGAGCAGTACTTC. Its protein product is CASSFGTVAYEQYF.

V is TRBV6-2 or TRBV6-3 and J is TRBJ2-7; 8 bases line up with TRBD1. The CDR3 sequence is 15 residues long. Germline loops: CDR1 MNHEY, CDR2 SVGEGT. V gave up 5 bases and J gave up 0 bases; unmatched junction bases: 6. In nucleotides, the CDR3 is TGTGCCAGCAGTCCCGGACAGGGCTACTCCTACGAGCAGTACTTC. Its translation is CASSPGQGYSYEQYF.

This clonotype was detected ten times or more. The rearrangement links TRBV12-3 or TRBV12-4 to TRBJ2-1; 10 bases line up with TRBD2. The CDR3 sequence is 17 residues long. V lost 6 bases and J lost 4; bases outside the gene matches: 12. The CDR3, as DNA: TGTGCCAGCAGCTCCTCCGGACTAGCGGCTATTTACAATGAGCAGTTCTTC. Residues: CASSSSGLAAIYNEQFF.

This clonotype came up many times. This chain links TRBV19 with TRBJ2-5, with 8 nucleotides matching TRBD1. The ends lost 7 bases at V and 5 bases at J; junction bases unmatched: 9. The CDR3 has 14 amino acids. Germline CDR1 LNHDA, CDR2 SQIVND (reference sequence). CDR3 sequence (DNA): TGTGCCAGTATGCCGGGACAGGCTGCGGAGACCCAGTACTTC. It specifies CASMPGQAAETQYF.

This clonotype showed up just a few times. The rearrangement links TRBV2 to TRBJ2-5; the match to TRBD2 covers 7 bases. With V trimmed by 7 bases and J by 3 bases, 8 bases remained unmatched. CDR1 is SNHLY and CDR2 is FYNNEI in the germline V gene. The CDR3 is made up of 14 amino acids. CDR3 in amino acids: CASIAWGGEETQYF. The CDR3 nucleotides read TGTGCCAGCATAGCCTGGGGGGGGGAAGAGACCCAGTACTTC.

This clonotype was seen at least ten times. This chain links TRBV4-1 with TRBJ1-1, with TRBD1 as a possible D gene (6 bases). V shed 6 bases and J shed 1 base, with 12 bases lying between them. Germline values: CDR1 MGHRA, CDR2 YSYEKL. The CDR3 extends over 14 amino acids. The DNA of the CDR3 is TGCGCCAGCAGGTACCTGGGACAGAACACTGAAGCTTTCTTT. Its protein product is CASRYLGQNTEAFF.

This clonotype has at least ten counts. The chain uses TRBV5-1 and TRBJ2-1; D possibly corresponds to TRBD2 (5 bases). Trimming removed 4 bases from V and 5 bases from J, with 13 bases in between. This CDR3 region has 14 residues. From germline, CDR1 is SGHRS and CDR2 YFSETQ. CDR3 sequence reads: CASSGSRGNNEQFF. The CDR3 nucleotides read TGCGCCAGCAGCGGTTCTCGAGGGAACAATGAGCAGTTCTTC.

Only a few counts were recorded for this clonotype. The V call is TRBV6-2 or TRBV6-3, the J call TRBJ2-7; D is undetermined. Trimming took 7 bases from V and 6 from J, leaving 25 bases between them. Germline V gives CDR1 MNHEY, CDR2 SVGEGT. The CDR3 has 16 residues. DNA for the CDR3: TGTGCCAGCATTAACGATCGCAGCCCCGGAATAGGCGAGCAGTACTTC. This translates into CASINDRSPGIGEQYF.

A few counts support this clonotype. The chain employs TRBV18 and TRBJ1-1; TRBD1 aligns across 10 bases. Trimming at V came to 3 bases and at J to 0 bases, leaving 4 bases not matched to a gene. The CDR3 length is 16 residues. Germline CDR1 reads KGHSH; CDR2 reads LQKENI. In nucleotides, the CDR3 is TGTGCCAGCTCACCGACAGGGGGCTCCCTGAACACTGAAGCTTTCTTT. Protein product: CASSPTGGSLNTEAFF.

This clonotype was observed a few times. The chain has TRBV28 and TRBJ1-6; no definite D call. V was clipped by 5 bases and J by 4 bases, with 21 bases between them. CDR3 length equals 18 residues. CDR1 and CDR2 from the germline V gene are MDHEN and SYDVKM. CDR3 residues: CASSPQATPAVYNSPLHF. Here the CDR3 DNA reads TGTGCCAGCAGTCCCCAAGCCACCCCGGCAGTATATAATTCACCCCTCCACTTT.

This clonotype was picked up many times. The V gene is TRBV5-6, the J gene TRBJ2-3; TRBD2 is a possible D gene (6 bases). Germline V gene sequence: CDR1 SGHDT, CDR2 YYEEEE. The CDR3 totals 15 residues. Trimming removed 4 bases at V and 1 base at J, with 13 bases between. CDR3 bases: TGTGCCAGCAGCATGCCTTCGGGGGGCACAGATACGCAGTATTTT. Amino acid sequence: CASSMPSGGTDTQYF.

This clonotype was recorded many times. The genes are TRBV6-5 and TRBJ1-5; maybe TRBD1 (5 bases). This CDR3 comprises 15 residues. Germline CDR1 and CDR2: MNHEY and SVGAGI. V gave up 6 bases and J gave up 0 bases, with 12 bases separating them. CDR3 nucleotides: TGTGCCAGCAGACGTCAGGGCTATAGCAATCAGCCCCAGCATTTT. This encodes CASRRQGYSNQPQHF.

This clonotype was seen many times. The chain has TRBV12-5 and TRBJ2-1; 10 positions agree with TRBD2. Germline loops: CDR1 LGHNT, CDR2 FRNRAP. The CDR3 has 15 amino acids. The trim removed 5 bases at V and 4 bases at J, leaving 5 bases unmatched. Written as DNA, the CDR3 is TGTGCTAGTGGTAACGGACTAGCGGATTACAATGAGCAGTTCTTC. This gives the protein CASGNGLADYNEQFF.

The chain combines TRBV5-5 with TRBJ1-5, with D perhaps matching TRBD1 (5 bases). Between the trimmed V and J ends, which lost 3 bases and 5 bases, there was a span of 9 bases. Per germline, CDR1 SGHKS and CDR2 YYEKEE (reference sequence). The length of the CDR3 is 13 residues. For the CDR3, the DNA is TGTGCCAGCAGCTGGCAAGGGGATCAGCCCCAGCATTTT. It codes for CASSWQGDQPQHF.

This clonotype was counted many times. The chain is built from TRBV20-1 and TRBJ2-5; the D gene could be TRBD1 or TRBD2 (5 bases each). CDR3 length: 14 amino acids. Looked up from germline, CDR1 is DFQATT and CDR2 is SNEGSKA (reference sequence). The V end lost 5 bases, the J end lost 1 base, and 14 bases lay between the germline ends. CDR3 region: CSAPKGPSQETQYF. In DNA form, the CDR3 reads TGCAGTGCTCCCAAGGGACCATCCCAAGAGACCCAGTACTTC.